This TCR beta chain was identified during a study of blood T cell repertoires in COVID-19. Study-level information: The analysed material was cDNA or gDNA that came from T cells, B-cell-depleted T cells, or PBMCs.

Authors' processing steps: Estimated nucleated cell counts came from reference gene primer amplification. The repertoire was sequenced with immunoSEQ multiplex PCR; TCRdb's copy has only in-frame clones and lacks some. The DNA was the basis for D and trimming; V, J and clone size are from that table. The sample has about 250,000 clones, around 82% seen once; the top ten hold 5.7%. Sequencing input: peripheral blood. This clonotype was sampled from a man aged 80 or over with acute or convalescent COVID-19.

The CDR3 DNA reads TGTGCCAGCAGTTGGACAGACATGAACACTGAAGCTTTCTTT. Amino acids: CASSWTDMNTEAFF. The chain employs TRBV6-5 and TRBJ1-1; a possible D gene is TRBD1 (6 bases). This CDR3 has 14 amino acids. Germline loops: CDR1 MNHEY, CDR2 SVGAGI. The V gene lost 4 bases and the J gene lost 0 bases, with 9 bases spanning the gap.